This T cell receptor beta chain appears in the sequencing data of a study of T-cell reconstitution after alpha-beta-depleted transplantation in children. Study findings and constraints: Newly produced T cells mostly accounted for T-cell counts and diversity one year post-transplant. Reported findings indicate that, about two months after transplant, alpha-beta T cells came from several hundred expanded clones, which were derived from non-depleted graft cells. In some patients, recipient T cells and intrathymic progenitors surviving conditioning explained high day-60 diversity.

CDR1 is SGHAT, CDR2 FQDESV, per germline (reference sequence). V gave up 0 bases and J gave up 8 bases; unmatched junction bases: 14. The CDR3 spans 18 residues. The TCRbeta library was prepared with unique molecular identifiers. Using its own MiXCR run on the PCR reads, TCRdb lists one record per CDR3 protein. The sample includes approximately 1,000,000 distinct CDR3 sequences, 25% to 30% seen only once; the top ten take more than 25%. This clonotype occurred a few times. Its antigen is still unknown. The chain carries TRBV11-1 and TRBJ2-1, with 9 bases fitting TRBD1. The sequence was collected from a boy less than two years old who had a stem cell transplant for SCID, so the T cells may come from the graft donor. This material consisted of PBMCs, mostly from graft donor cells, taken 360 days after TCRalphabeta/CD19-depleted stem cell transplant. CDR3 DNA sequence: TGTGCCAGCAGCTTAGCGCCCTTTAGGGACAGGGTACGCGATGAGCAGTTCTTC. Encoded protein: CASSLAPFRDRVRDEQFF.